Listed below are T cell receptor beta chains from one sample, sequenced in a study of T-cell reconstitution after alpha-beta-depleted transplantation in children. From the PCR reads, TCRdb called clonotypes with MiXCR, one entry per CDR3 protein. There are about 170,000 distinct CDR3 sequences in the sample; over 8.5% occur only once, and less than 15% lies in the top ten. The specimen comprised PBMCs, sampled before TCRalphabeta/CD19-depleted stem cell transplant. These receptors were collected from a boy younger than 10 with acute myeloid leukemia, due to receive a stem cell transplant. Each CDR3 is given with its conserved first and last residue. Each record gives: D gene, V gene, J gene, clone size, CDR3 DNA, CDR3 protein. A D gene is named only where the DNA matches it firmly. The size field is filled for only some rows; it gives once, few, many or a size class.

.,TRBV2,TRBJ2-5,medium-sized,TGTGCCAGCAGTGAGGGGGCCTTCATGGGGGAGACCCAGTACTTC,CASSEGAFMGETQYF
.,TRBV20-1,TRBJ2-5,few,TGCAGTGCTCCGGCTCCGTGGTTTGAGGACGGCCCTGGAGAGACCCAGTACTTC,CSAPAPWFEDGPGETQYF
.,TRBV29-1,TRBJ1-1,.,TGCAGCTCCCACAGGGATTGGGAAACTGAAGCTTTCTTT,CSSHRDWETEAFF
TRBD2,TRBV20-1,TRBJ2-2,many,TGCAGTGCTAGAGAGATTAAAACTAGCGGGAGCCTGACCGGGGAGCTGTTTTTT,CSAREIKTSGSLTGELFF
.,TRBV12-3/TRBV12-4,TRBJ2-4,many,TGTGCCAGCAGTCCGTCGCGGTACATTCAGTACTTC,CASSPSRYIQYF
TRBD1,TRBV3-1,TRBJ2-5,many,TGTGCCAGCAGCCAGTGGGACAGACAAGAGACCCAGTACTTC,CASSQWDRQETQYF
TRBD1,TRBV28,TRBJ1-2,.,TGTGCCAGCGGAGTCTTACAGGGGGCACCCGGCTACACCTTC,CASGVLQGAPGYTF
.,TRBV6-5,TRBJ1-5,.,TGTGCCAGCAGTTACTCGTCTCTCGGAGATCAGCCCCAGCATTTT,CASSYSSLGDQPQHF
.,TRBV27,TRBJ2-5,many,TGTGCCAGCAGTTCACGTCAGGGGGGCGGCGATTGGGGAGAGACCCAGTACTTC,CASSSRQGGGDWGETQYF
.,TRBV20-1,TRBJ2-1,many,TGCAGTGCTAGAGCGGGGCCGCAGTTCTTC,CSARAGPQFF
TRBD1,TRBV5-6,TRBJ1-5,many,TGTGCCAGCAGCTACAGGGGTCAGCCCCAGCATTTT,CASSYRGQPQHF
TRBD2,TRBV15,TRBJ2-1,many,TGTGCCACCTCGAATTTCCGGACTAGCGGGAGAGGCAATGAGCAGTTCTTC,CATSNFRTSGRGNEQFF
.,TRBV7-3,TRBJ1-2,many,TGTGCCAGCAGCTTAGGTCAGGGACCTGAGTATGGCTACACCTTC,CASSLGQGPEYGYTF
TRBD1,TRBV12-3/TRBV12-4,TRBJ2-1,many,TGTGCCAGCAGTACCGGGACAGGGGTAGAGTTCTTC,CASSTGTGVEFF
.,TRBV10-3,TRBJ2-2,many,TGTGCCATCAGTGATCCCTTCTCACAGGGGAACACCGGGGAGCTGTTTTTT,CAISDPFSQGNTGELFF
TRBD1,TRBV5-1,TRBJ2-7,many,TGCGCCAGCAGCACCGGACAGGGGAAGCACGAGCAGTACTTC,CASSTGQGKHEQYF
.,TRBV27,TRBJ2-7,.,TGTGCAAGCAGTCCCCTCCCGGCAGACTACGAGCAGTACTTC,CASSPLPADYEQYF
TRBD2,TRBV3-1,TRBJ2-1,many,TGTGCCAGCAGCCCGGGACTAGCGGGGGGGTATGAGCAGTTCTTC,CASSPGLAGGYEQFF
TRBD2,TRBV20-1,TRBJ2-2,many,TGCAATTACGGGGGAGGGCCTACCGGGGAGCTGTTTTTT,CNYGGGPTGELFF
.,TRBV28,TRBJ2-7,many,TGTGCCAGCAGTTCCCCCCTGGAGCGGTTCTCCTACGAGCAGTACTTC,CASSSPLERFSYEQYF
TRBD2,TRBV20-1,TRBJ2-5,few,TGCAGTGCTGGGACTAGCAGAGAGACCCAGTACTTC,CSAGTSRETQYF
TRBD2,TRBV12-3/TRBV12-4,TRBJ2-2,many,TGTGCCAGCTGGCCAGGGACTAGAGCTGTCACCGGGGAGCTGTTTTTT,CASWPGTRAVTGELFF
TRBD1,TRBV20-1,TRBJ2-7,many,TGCAGTGCTAGAGCCCGACAGGGGTTTTTATACGAGCAGTACTTC,CSARARQGFLYEQYF
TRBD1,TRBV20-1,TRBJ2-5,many,TGCAGCACCCTCGACAGGGGGCGCGGGGAGACCCAGTACTTC,CSTLDRGRGETQYF
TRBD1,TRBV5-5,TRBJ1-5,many,TGTGCCAGCAGCTCCGGGACAGGGGTCGTGGAGCCCCAGCATTTT,CASSSGTGVVEPQHF
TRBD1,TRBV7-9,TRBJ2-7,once,TGTGCCAGCAGCGGAGGGGACAGGGCCCCCTACGAGCAGTACTTC,CASSGGDRAPYEQYF
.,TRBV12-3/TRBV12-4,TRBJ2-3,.,TGTGCCAACAGTTTGACCGGCTTACCAGATACGCAGTATTTT,CANSLTGLPDTQYF
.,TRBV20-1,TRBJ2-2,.,TGCAGTGCTAGAGATCCCCTGGGGAAAAGGGGGAACACCGGGGAGCTGTTTTTT,CSARDPLGKRGNTGELFF
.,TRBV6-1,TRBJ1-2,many,TGTGCCAGCAGTGTTGTGAGGGAAAGTGGTTATGGTGGCTACACCTTC,CASSVVRESGYGGYTF
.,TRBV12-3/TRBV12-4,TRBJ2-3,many,TGTGCCAGCAGTTCCGGGCCTAGCGCTGCTAGCACAGATACGCAGTATTTT,CASSSGPSAASTDTQYF
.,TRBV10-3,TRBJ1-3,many,TGTGCCATCCGAATAGGACAGAGCTCTGGAAACACCATATATTTT,CAIRIGQSSGNTIYF
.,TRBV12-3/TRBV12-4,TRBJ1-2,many,TGTGCCAGCAGCTATAGTGATAACTATGGCTACACCTTC,CASSYSDNYGYTF
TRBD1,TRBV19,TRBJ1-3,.,TGTGCCAGTAGTACGGGACAGCTCTCTGGAAACACCATATATTTT,CASSTGQLSGNTIYF
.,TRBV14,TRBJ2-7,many,TGTGCCAGCAGCCCACTGGGGACTCGAATCTCCTACGAGCAGTACTTC,CASSPLGTRISYEQYF
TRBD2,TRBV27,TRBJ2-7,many,TGTGCCAGCAGTTTCTGGGCGGGAGGGCCTTTCTCCTACGAGCAGTACTTC,CASSFWAGGPFSYEQYF
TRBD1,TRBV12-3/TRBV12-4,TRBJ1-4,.,TGTGCCAGCAATAGAGGGCAGGGGGAAAAACTGTTT,CASNRGQGEKLF
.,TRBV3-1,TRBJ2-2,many,TGTGCCAGCAGCCAAGTTCAGGGTGGGGAGCTGTTTTTT,CASSQVQGGELFF
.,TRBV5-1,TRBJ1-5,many,TGCGCCAGCAGCTTGTTTGGACAGAGCAATCAGCCCCAGCATTTT,CASSLFGQSNQPQHF
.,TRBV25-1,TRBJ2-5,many,TGTGCCTTCAGTGTGGGACCCCAAGAGACCCAGTACTTC,CAFSVGPQETQYF
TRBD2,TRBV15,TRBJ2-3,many,TGTGCCACCAGCAGAGATAGCGGGGGGGCAGATACGCAGTATTTT,CATSRDSGGADTQYF
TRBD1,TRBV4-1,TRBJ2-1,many,TGCGCCAGCAGCCAACGGGCAGGGGGCATTTACAATGAGCAGTTCTTC,CASSQRAGGIYNEQFF
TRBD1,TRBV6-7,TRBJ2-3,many,TGTGCCAGCAGTTATACACCGACAGGGGGGAACACAGATACGCAGTATTTT,CASSYTPTGGNTDTQYF
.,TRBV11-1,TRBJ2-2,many,TGTGCCAGCAGCCAACGCACTAGTCGCGGGGAGCTGTTTTTT,CASSQRTSRGELFF
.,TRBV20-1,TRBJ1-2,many,TGCAGTGCTCGGAACCGGCTTCACTATGGCTACACCTTC,CSARNRLHYGYTF
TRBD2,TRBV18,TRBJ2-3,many,TGTGCCAGCTCATCTAGCGGGAGCGTAGATACGCAGTATTTT,CASSSSGSVDTQYF
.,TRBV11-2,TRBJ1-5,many,TGTGCCAGCAGCCCCCTAGGGGCAGGGGGCAATCAGCCCCAGCATTTT,CASSPLGAGGNQPQHF
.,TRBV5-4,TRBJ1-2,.,TGTGCCAGCAGCTTGGAAAGGGCCAACTATGGCTACACCTTC,CASSLERANYGYTF
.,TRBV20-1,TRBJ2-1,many,TGCAGTGCTAGTTTTACAGGGCGGGGCGGTGAGCAGTTCTTC,CSASFTGRGGEQFF